These 32 T cell receptor beta chains came from one sample sequenced in a study of T cell repertoires in cytomegalovirus infection. These TCRs' antigens remain unknown. TCRdb re-called the reads through MiXCR, storing one row per CDR3 protein. The table has about 310,000 distinct CDR3 sequences, more than 20% seen once. This material consisted of cultured PBMCs, taken from culture after CMV antigen stimulation. The source is a human donor in good health (CMV status not recorded). Some clones in this sample may be carry-over from other donors' samples.

This chain joins TRBV12-3 or TRBV12-4 and TRBJ2-7, with D tentatively TRBD2 (5 bases). Trimming stripped 9 bases from V and 2 bases from J, with 14 bases between. The CDR3 is 13 amino acids. In DNA form, the CDR3 reads TGTGCCAGTTCCTCGTCGGGGACCTACGAGCAGTACGTC. Amino acids: CASSSSGTYEQYV.

This clonotype has a handful of counts. V gene TRBV25-1 combines with J gene TRBJ2-7; D is possibly TRBD1 (5 bases). The V end was cut by 10 bases, the J end by 5 bases, with 27 bases between. CDR3 length: 16 residues. Germline lookup yields CDR1 MGHDK and CDR2 SYGVNS. Written as DNA, the CDR3 is TGTGCCATCGATAGGGGTAGGGGCAGGATCCGGGACGAGCAGTACGTC. This gives the protein CAIDRGRGRIRDEQYV.

This clonotype was seen repeatedly, ten times or more. This chain uses TRBV7-8 with TRBJ1-4; TRBD1 agrees at 7 bases. Germline trimming cut 5 bases from V and 4 bases from J; bases unmatched to any gene: 7. Germline assignment: CDR1 SGHVS and CDR2 FQNEAQ. The CDR3 is 15 residues long. CDR3 loop: CASSPTQGINEKLFF. For the CDR3, the DNA is TGTGCCAGCAGCCCTACACAGGGGATTAATGAAAAACTGTTTTTT.

The genes are TRBV11-2 and TRBJ1-2; weak D call: TRBD1 (5 bases). The CDR3 has 15 residues. The germline V gene encodes CDR1 SGHAT and CDR2 FQNNGV. Deletions cut 3 bases from V and 2 bases from J, with 13 bases between. Written as DNA, the CDR3 is TGTGCCAGCAGCTTCGTGGAGGGGTGGAACTATGGCTACACCTTC. Protein: CASSFVEGWNYGYTF. Full variable domain (missing parts from reference TRBV11-2 and TRBJ1-2): EAGVAQSPRYKIIEKRQSVAFWCNPISGHATLYWYQQILGQGPKLLIQFQNNGVVDDSQLPKDRFSAERLKGVDSTLKIQPAKLEDSAVYLCASSFVEGWNYGYTFGSGTRLTVV.

The chain has TRBV4-2 and TRBJ1-2; D is undetermined. Germline CDR1 LGHNA, CDR2 YNFKEQ. V was trimmed by 0 bases and J by 13 bases, leaving 12 bases between them. This CDR3 contains 12 residues. In DNA, the CDR3 is TGTGCCAGCAGCCAAGACATGGTATCTTGCACCTTC. This encodes CASSQDMVSCTF.

This sequence joins TRBV5-4 and TRBJ2-5, with D tentatively TRBD1 (6 bases). V dropped 0 bases and J dropped 0 bases, with 9 bases sitting between them. The CDR3 contains 15 residues. Germline assignment: CDR1 SGHNT and CDR2 YYREEE (reference sequence). The CDR3 nucleotides are TGTGCCAGCAGCTTGGTACAGGGAAACCAAGAGACCCAGTACTTC. As protein: CASSLVQGNQETQYF.

The chain carries TRBV10-3 and TRBJ2-1; D unclear. V gave up 2 bases and J gave up 5 bases, with 7 bases separating them. The CDR3 runs to 13 residues. Germline V CDR1 and CDR2: ENHRY, SYGVKD. The CDR3 bases are TGTGCCATCAGTGAGCCCGTAGACAATGAGCAGTTCTTC. As protein: CAISEPVDNEQFF.

This rearrangement joins TRBV15 to TRBJ2-6; D possibly corresponds to TRBD1 (6 bases). The germline V gene encodes CDR1 LNHNV and CDR2 YYDKDF (reference sequence). The CDR3 consists of 17 residues. V gave up 3 bases and J gave up 4 bases, with 16 bases separating them. CDR3 protein: CATSRSTGLSGANVLTF. The CDR3 DNA is TGTGCCACCAGCAGGTCAACAGGGTTATCAGGGGCCAACGTCCTGACTTTC.

This clonotype came up many times. The rearrangement links TRBV7-2 to TRBJ2-7, with 8 positions matching TRBD2. The ends lost 3 bases at V and 6 bases at J; junction bases unmatched: 16. CDR1 and CDR2 (germline): SGHTA, FQGNSA. This CDR3 spans 17 amino acids. The CDR3 DNA follows: TGTGCCAGCAGCTTCGGACCCTCAGGGAGCGGGAGATTCGAGCAGTACTTC. This sequence encodes CASSFGPSGSGRFEQYF.

This clonotype was counted many times. The CDR3 DNA is TGTGCCAGCAGCTTAGGGGGGACTAGATTGAGGGAGACCCAGTACTTC. Translating gives CASSLGGTRLRETQYF. This chain connects TRBV7-2 to TRBJ2-5; 8 bases fit TRBD2. The germline gives CDR1 SGHTA, CDR2 FQGNSA. The CDR3 spans 16 residues. With 1 base clipped from V and 5 bases from J, the junction kept 9 bases outside the gene matches.

This clonotype has only a few counts. The chain is built from TRBV28 and TRBJ2-2, with TRBD1 identical over 7 bases. This CDR3 contains 15 residues. Germline V gene sequence: CDR1 MDHEN, CDR2 SYDVKM. The V segment lost 5 bases and the J segment 7 bases; nucleotides outside the gene matches: 10. In DNA form, the CDR3 reads TGTGCCAGCAGTCTTGACAGGGTGGTGGACGGGGAGCTGTTTTTT. Protein: CASSLDRVVDGELFF.

This clonotype was recorded a few times. The J gene is TRBJ2-7, the V gene TRBV27; tentative D call: TRBD2 (5 bases). The CDR3 spans 15 residues. The V gene's germline CDR1 is MNHEY and CDR2 SMNVEV (reference sequence). The V and J ends lost 6 bases and 2 bases respectively, with 17 bases between them. The CDR3: CASSHPTRGTYEQYF. CDR3 nucleotides: TGTGCCAGCAGCCATCCTACCAGAGGGACCTACGAGCAGTACTTC.

The rearrangement uses TRBV5-4 and TRBJ2-1; D remains ambiguous. Germline CDR1 and CDR2: SGHNT and YYREEE (reference sequence). CDR3 length: 16 amino acids. V was shortened by 2 bases and J by 0 bases, with 12 bases between the two germline ends. CDR3 nucleotide sequence: TGTGCCAGCAGCTTAGTAGTATCCTCCTCCTACAATGAGCAGTTCTTC. This sequence encodes CASSLVVSSSYNEQFF.

Only a few counts were recorded for this clonotype. The chain couples TRBV10-3 to TRBJ2-1; D is tentatively TRBD1 or TRBD2 (5 bases each). CDR3 size: 13 residues. CDR1 ENHRY and CDR2 SYGVKD come from the germline V gene. The V end lost 4 bases, the J end lost 9 bases, and 13 bases lay between the germline ends. The CDR3 loop reads CAISVLEGTEQFF. As DNA, the CDR3 is TGTGCCATCAGTGTTTTAGAGGGGACTGAGCAGTTCTTC.

This clonotype came up a few times. This chain connects TRBV7-9 to TRBJ2-1; maybe TRBD2 (5 bases). V lost 5 bases to trimming and J lost 3 bases, with 11 bases between them. Germline V gene data show CDR1 as SEHNR and CDR2 as FQNEAQ (reference sequence). The CDR3 is 14 amino acids. In DNA, the CDR3 is TGTGCCAGCAGCCACACGGGGTACTACAATGAGCAGTTCTTC. The encoded protein is CASSHTGYYNEQFF.

In regard to this clonotype: A much larger clone is a single base away; this may be a read error. This chain connects TRBV11-2 to TRBJ2-5; 11 bases align to TRBD1. Germline CDR1 and CDR2: SGHAT and FQNNGV. The CDR3 sequence is 16 residues long. As DNA, the CDR3 is TGTGCCAGCAGCTTCACGGACAGGGGGCGGCAAGAGGCCCAGTACTTC. Amino acid sequence: CASSFTDRGRQEAQYF.

Only a few counts were recorded for this clonotype. V is TRBV11-2 and J is TRBJ2-7, with TRBD2 matching 7 bases. The germline V gene encodes CDR1 SGHAT and CDR2 FQNNGV. Trimming cost V 0 bases and J 0 bases; bases outside gene matches: 5. This CDR3 has 16 residues. CDR3 region: CASSLESSGSSYEQYV. CDR3 sequence (DNA): TGTGCCAGCAGCTTAGAATCTAGCGGAAGCTCCTACGAGCAGTACGTC.

In its sample, this clonotype was seen many times. V gene TRBV20-1 combines with J gene TRBJ1-4; D gene ambiguous. There are 17 residues in the CDR3. Germline V gives CDR1 DFQATT, CDR2 SNEGSKA (reference sequence). The V end was cut by 0 bases, the J end by 3 bases, with 17 bases between. The CDR3 DNA sequence: TGCAGTGCTAGAGACATCAAAGGGTTACCAGCTAATGAAAAACTGTTTTTT. Residues: CSARDIKGLPANEKLFF.

The chain joins TRBV14 to TRBJ2-4, with D tentatively TRBD1 or TRBD2 (5 bases each). This CDR3 is built from 15 residues. Germline lookup yields CDR1 SGHDN and CDR2 FVKESK. V shed 4 bases and J shed 3 bases, with 13 bases lying between them. The DNA for the CDR3 is TGTGCCAGCAGCCCTGACCGGGGCCTCAAAAACATTCAGTACTTC. Translation gives CASSPDRGLKNIQYF.

CDR3 sequence reads: CASSFDSGSTEAFF. DNA for the CDR3: TGTGCCAGCAGCTTTGACTCAGGGAGTACTGAAGCTTTCTTT. V gene TRBV11-3 combines with J gene TRBJ1-1; D possibly corresponds to TRBD1 (5 bases). This CDR3 has 14 amino acids. Trimming shortened V by 3 bases and J by 5 bases, and 13 bases separated the two germline ends. Germline CDR1 SGHNT, CDR2 YENEEA.

This rearrangement joins TRBV4-2 to TRBJ2-5, with 7 bases identical to TRBD2. Per the germline V gene, CDR1 is LGHNA and CDR2 is YNFKEQ. This CDR3 is built from 16 residues. V gave up 2 bases and J gave up 2 bases; unmatched junction bases: 8. CDR3: CASSQQGSSGQETQYF. The CDR3 nucleotides read TGTGCCAGCAGCCAACAAGGGTCTAGCGGTCAAGAGACCCAGTACTTC.

This clonotype has only a few counts. This chain links TRBV6-1 with TRBJ2-2; the D is unclear. The CDR3 contains 13 residues. CDR1 and CDR2 (germline): MNHNS, SASEGT. V was clipped by 5 bases and J by 4 bases, with 8 bases between them. This chain's CDR3 is CASSYIGTGELFF. CDR3 coding DNA: TGTGCCAGCAGTTACATCGGCACCGGGGAGCTGTTTTTT.

A few counts support this clonotype. This chain connects TRBV6-2 or TRBV6-3 to TRBJ2-6; D gene uncertain. The V end lost 6 bases, the J end lost 0 bases, and 6 bases lay between the germline ends. The CDR3 length is 14 residues. Germline V gene data show CDR1 as MNHEY and CDR2 as SVGEGT. The CDR3 region has the DNA TGTGCCAGCAGAAAGTACTCTGGGGCCAACGTCCTGACTTTC. This codes for CASRKYSGANVLTF.

This clonotype was observed at least ten times. The V gene is TRBV7-6, the J gene TRBJ2-1; 9 nucleotides line up with TRBD2. V shed 3 bases and J 9 bases; nucleotides not matched to a gene: 21. The CDR3 spans 19 residues. Germline CDR1 is SGHVS and CDR2 is FNYEAQ. CDR3 sequence (DNA): TGTGCCAGCAGCTTCTTAGGGTCCGGACTAGCGACGATCCGGGGTGAGCAGTTCTTC. It encodes CASSFLGSGLATIRGEQFF.

This clonotype showed up just a few times. The rearrangement joins TRBV28 to TRBJ1-1; perhaps TRBD1 as D (5 bases). The V end lost 11 bases, the J end lost 0 bases, and 10 bases lay between the germline ends. The CDR3 is 12 amino acids. The V gene's germline CDR1 is MDHEN and CDR2 SYDVKM. The CDR3 reads CACDRLNTEAFF. The CDR3 DNA is TGTGCCTGCGACAGACTGAACACTGAAGCTTTCTTT. Variable domain in full (rest from reference TRBV28 and TRBJ1-1): DVKVTQSSRYLVKRTGEKVFLECVQDMDHENMFWYRQDPGLGLRLIYFSYDVKMKEKGDIPEGYSVSREKKERFSLILESASTNQTSMYLCACDRLNTEAFFGQGTRLTVV.

This clonotype was counted ten times or more. This chain links TRBV24-1 with TRBJ2-1; 7 positions match TRBD2. The CDR3 is 16 residues long. The V gene's germline CDR1 is KGHDR and CDR2 SFDVKD. The ends lost 7 bases at V and 1 base at J; junction bases unmatched: 9. The DNA for the CDR3 is TGTGCCACCAGCAACCAGCGGGGACTGTCCTACAATGAGCAGTTCTTC. Its protein is CATSNQRGLSYNEQFF.

The gene calls are TRBV4-3 and TRBJ1-6; D gene uncertain. Germline CDR1 LGHNA, CDR2 YSLEER. Trimming took off 0 bases at V and 9 bases at J, with 9 bases between the two ends. The CDR3 covers 14 residues. The CDR3 DNA reads TGCGCCAGCAGCCAAGACGCCCAACGTTCACCCCTCCACTTT. As protein: CASSQDAQRSPLHF.

This clonotype was seen at least ten times. The genes are TRBV7-3 and TRBJ2-2; D is possibly TRBD1 (5 bases). V lost 2 bases and J 5 bases, leaving 9 bases between the germline ends. The CDR3 length is 14 residues. Germline V gene lookup returns CDR1 SGHTA and CDR2 FQGTGA. CDR3 in amino acids: CASSLPQGTGELFF. CDR3 nucleotide sequence: TGTGCCAGCAGCTTACCGCAGGGAACCGGGGAGCTGTTTTTT.

The chain employs TRBV11-2 and TRBJ1-1; a weak D match, TRBD1 (5 bases). The CDR3 sequence is 13 residues long. The V gene's germline CDR1 is SGHAT and CDR2 FQNNGV. V was trimmed by 4 bases and J by 6 bases, leaving 12 bases between them. The CDR3 DNA reads as TGTGCCAGCAGCTGGCGGGGGAGGGCTGAAGCTTTCTTT. This encodes CASSWRGRAEAFF. The variable domain in full, completed from reference TRBV11-2 and TRBJ1-1, reads EAGVAQSPRYKIIEKRQSVAFWCNPISGHATLYWYQQILGQGPKLLIQFQNNGVVDDSQLPKDRFSAERLKGVDSTLKIQPAKLEDSAVYLCASSWRGRAEAFFGQGTRLTVV.

The chain combines TRBV19 with TRBJ1-1; tentative D call: TRBD1 (5 bases). CDR1 is LNHDA and CDR2 is SQIVND in the germline V gene (reference sequence). Trimming shortened V by 3 bases and J by 5 bases, and 13 bases separated the two germline ends. The CDR3 covers 14 residues. CDR3 amino acids: CASSIRQGNTEAFF. For the CDR3, the DNA is TGTGCCAGTAGTATCCGGCAGGGTAATACTGAAGCTTTCTTT.

The table lists this clonotype with many counts. V gene TRBV7-2 combines with J gene TRBJ2-3; 9 bases are a match to TRBD2. Per germline, CDR1 SGHTA and CDR2 FQGNSA. V was clipped by 5 bases and J by 6 bases; unmatched bases: 12. This CDR3 has 16 residues. DNA of the CDR3: TGTGCCAGCAGCGGGGCTGGGGTAGCGGGAGTTGATACGCAGTATTTT. It is translated as CASSGAGVAGVDTQYF.

The chain has TRBV9 and TRBJ1-6, with 9 bases lining up with TRBD1. Germline CDR1 SGDLS, CDR2 YYNGEE. V was pared by 2 bases and J by 10 bases, with 4 bases of the junction left unmatched. The CDR3 is made up of 14 amino acids. CDR3 sequence reads: CASSVGTGMSPLHF. DNA of the CDR3: TGTGCCAGCAGCGTCGGGACAGGGATGTCACCCCTCCACTTT.